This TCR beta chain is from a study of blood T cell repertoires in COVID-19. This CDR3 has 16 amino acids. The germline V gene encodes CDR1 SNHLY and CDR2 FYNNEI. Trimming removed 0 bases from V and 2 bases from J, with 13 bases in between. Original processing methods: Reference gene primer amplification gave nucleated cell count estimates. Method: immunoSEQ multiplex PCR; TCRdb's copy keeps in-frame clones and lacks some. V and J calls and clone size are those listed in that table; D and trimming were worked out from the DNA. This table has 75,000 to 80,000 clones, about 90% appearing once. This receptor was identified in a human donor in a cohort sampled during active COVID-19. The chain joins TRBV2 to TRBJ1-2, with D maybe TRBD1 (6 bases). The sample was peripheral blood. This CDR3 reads CASSEARQGWNYGYTF. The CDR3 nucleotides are TGTGCCAGCAGTGAAGCGCGCCAGGGGTGGAACTATGGCTACACCTTC. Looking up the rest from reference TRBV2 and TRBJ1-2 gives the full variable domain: EPEVTQTPSHQVTQMGQEVILRCVPISNHLYFYWYRQILGQKVEFLVSFYNNEISEKSEIFDDQFSVERPDGSNFTLKIRSTKLEDSAMYFCASSEARQGWNYGYTFGSGTRLTVV.